The 21 T cell receptor beta chains below come from one sample, sequenced in a study of post-analysis software for immune sequencing data. Study outcomes and limitations: Relative to controls, patients had several TRBV segments at higher frequency, with TRBV5-6, TRBV5-1 and TRBV20-1 among these.

Each TCR beta cDNA library carried unique molecular identifiers. A single record per CDR3 protein comes from TCRdb applying MiXCR to the PCR reads. The sample holds hundreds of thousands of distinct CDR3 sequences, over 35% seen once. For these receptors, no antigen is known. Material for sequencing was blood. The source is a girl aged 5-17 years with multiple sclerosis.

The V and J genes are TRBV7-3 and TRBJ1-2; 8 positions agree with TRBD1. The CDR3 runs to 16 residues. V shed 4 bases, J shed 4 bases, and the junction held 11 bases outside the gene matches. Germline CDR1 and CDR2: SGHTA and FQGTGA. The CDR3 is CASSSQGEAVGYGYTF. The CDR3 region has the DNA TGTGCCAGCAGCTCACAGGGGGAAGCAGTAGGCTATGGCTACACCTTC.

This rearrangement joins TRBV5-1 to TRBJ2-3; TRBD2 matches 12 bases. With 4 bases clipped from V and 4 bases from J, the junction kept 7 bases outside the gene matches. CDR3 size: 16 residues. CDR1 and CDR2 from the germline V gene are SGHRS and YFSETQ. CDR3 sequence (DNA): TGCGCCAGCAGCGAGGGACTAGCGGGCCATGCAGATACGCAGTATTTT. Protein sequence: CASSEGLAGHADTQYF.

In its sample, this clonotype was seen a few times. This chain connects TRBV12-3 or TRBV12-4 to TRBJ2-5; 12 bases align to TRBD1. This CDR3 spans 16 amino acids. Trimming removed 4 bases from V and 5 bases from J; junction bases left unmatched: 8. CDR3 DNA sequence: TGTGCCAGCAGTTCCCCGGGACAGGGGGCAGGGGAGACCCAGTACTTC. Translated: CASSSPGQGAGETQYF.

The chain uses TRBV6-6 and TRBJ1-5, with 7 bases fitting TRBD1. Trimming at V came to 1 base and at J to 3 bases, leaving 3 bases not matched to a gene. The CDR3 is made up of 15 amino acids. Germline CDR1 is MNHNY and CDR2 is SVGAGI (reference sequence). The CDR3 loop reads CASSYFTGDNQPQHF. The CDR3 nucleotides are TGTGCCAGCAGTTACTTTACAGGGGACAATCAGCCCCAGCATTTT.

The chain has TRBV28 and TRBJ2-7, with D perhaps being TRBD1 or TRBD2 (7 bases each). V dropped 3 bases and J dropped 7 bases, with 16 bases sitting between them. The CDR3 sequence is 14 residues long. CDR1 is MDHEN, CDR2 SYDVKM, per germline. CDR3 nucleotide sequence: TGTGCCAGCAGTTTTAGGGGGCGGGGGAATGAGCAGTACTTC. As protein: CASSFRGRGNEQYF.

This clonotype was counted only a few times. This chain joins TRBV10-3 and TRBJ2-3, with a tentative D call TRBD1 (5 bases). The CDR3 has 16 residues. Per the germline V gene, CDR1 is ENHRY and CDR2 is SYGVKD. V dropped 5 bases and J dropped 1 base, with 16 bases sitting between them. The DNA for the CDR3 is TGTGCCATCAGTCGACAGATCGGCAGGGGCACAGATACGCAGTATTTT. This sequence encodes CAISRQIGRGTDTQYF.

The J gene is TRBJ2-7, the V gene TRBV20-1, with D unresolved. Germline CDR1 reads DFQATT; CDR2 reads SNEGSKA (reference sequence). The V gene lost 6 bases and the J gene lost 0 bases, with 12 bases spanning the gap. The length of the CDR3 is 13 residues. For the CDR3, the DNA is TGCAGTGCCCCTCGAACCCTCTCCTACGAGCAGTACTTC. Translating it yields CSAPRTLSYEQYF.

The J gene is TRBJ2-1, the V gene TRBV5-1; TRBD2 aligns across 10 bases. The CDR3 contains 15 residues. In germline, CDR1 is SGHRS, CDR2 YFSETQ. Unmatched junction bases numbered 9, after V lost 6 bases and J lost 6 bases. The CDR3 loop reads CASTPAGGPGNEQFF. Here the CDR3 DNA reads TGCGCCAGCACCCCAGCGGGAGGGCCGGGCAATGAGCAGTTCTTC.

In nucleotides, the CDR3 is TGCGCCAGCAGTTCCCACCGACGGAGAACCTACGAGCAGTACTTC. Its translation is CASSSHRRRTYEQYF. The rearrangement joins TRBV10-1 to TRBJ2-7; D is undetermined. CDR1 and CDR2 (germline): WNHNN, SYGVQD (reference sequence). V was pared by 5 bases and J by 2 bases, with 16 bases between. The CDR3 runs to 15 residues.

This chain connects TRBV7-2 to TRBJ2-4, with 7 bases that match TRBD2. The CDR3 sequence is 16 residues long. The V and J ends lost 4 bases and 0 bases, in that order; junction bases with no gene match: 6. Looked up from germline, CDR1 is SGHTA and CDR2 is FQGNSA. CDR3 protein: CASSSQGGRAKNIQYF. The DNA for the CDR3 is TGTGCCAGCAGCTCCCAGGGCGGGAGAGCCAAAAACATTCAGTACTTC.

The chain uses TRBV10-2 and TRBJ1-4; 8 nucleotides align to TRBD1. With V trimmed by 6 bases and J by 0 bases, 9 bases remained unmatched. Germline V gene data show CDR1 as WSHSY and CDR2 as SAAADI. This CDR3 is 17 amino acids long. As DNA, the CDR3 is TGCGCCAGCAGCCTCACCGACAGGGGTGCAACTAATGAAAAACTGTTTTTT. Its translation is CASSLTDRGATNEKLFF.

This clonotype showed up just a few times. This chain uses TRBV29-1 with TRBJ2-1; D perhaps matches TRBD1 (6 bases). The germline CDR1 and CDR2 sequences are SQVTM and ANQGSEA. V was trimmed by 8 bases and J by 0 bases, leaving 11 bases between them. The CDR3 runs to 13 residues. CDR3 residues: CSLTGTSYNEQFF. Here the CDR3 DNA reads TGCAGCTTAACAGGGACCTCCTACAATGAGCAGTTCTTC.

This clonotype was detected once. The J gene is TRBJ2-1, the V gene TRBV7-6, with a tentative D call TRBD2 (6 bases). The J call may be wrong; the DNA end is better matched by TRBJ2-7. The CDR3 extends over 15 amino acids. CDR1 is SGHVS, CDR2 FNYEAQ, per germline. DNA of the CDR3: TGTGCCAGCAGTTCCCAAGCGGGCTTGTCCTACGAGCAGTACTTC. This gives the protein CASSSQAGLSYEQYF.

The V and J genes are TRBV11-3 and TRBJ2-3; no definite D call. Germline V lookup: CDR1 SGHNT, CDR2 YENEEA. The V end lost 5 bases, the J end lost 4 bases, and 7 bases lay between the germline ends. The CDR3 loop spans 12 amino acids. CDR3 sequence: CASSEASDTQYF. The CDR3 region has the DNA TGTGCCAGCAGCGAGGCCTCAGATACGCAGTATTTT.

About this clonotype: One end of the junction does not line up with germline, which may come from a read error. V and J are TRBV18 and TRBJ2-3, with 10 positions matching TRBD2. This CDR3 has 15 residues. Germline V gene lookup returns CDR1 KGHSH and CDR2 LQKENI. CDR3 nucleotide sequence: TGTACCAGCTCACCACTAGCGGGGTGGACAGATACGCAGTATTTT. It translates to CTSSPLAGWTDTQYF.

The V gene is TRBV4-1, the J gene TRBJ2-4, with unresolved D. V gave up 0 bases and J gave up 13 bases, with 22 bases separating them. Germline V gene sequence: CDR1 MGHRA, CDR2 YSYEKL. The CDR3 totals 16 residues. CDR3 sequence (DNA): TGCGCCAGCAGCCAAGATCGGTCCCTGAGCCGCGTGGAGCAGTACTTC. As protein: CASSQDRSLSRVEQYF.

The rearrangement uses TRBV29-1 and TRBJ2-1; D remains unclear. Gene TRBJ2-7 matches the end of the DNA better, so the J call may be wrong. Germline CDR1 and CDR2: SQVTM and ANQGSEA. This CDR3 has 12 amino acids. CDR3 region: CSVSEATYEQYF. The CDR3 DNA reads as TGCAGCGTTAGCGAAGCTACCTACGAGCAGTACTTC.

This rearrangement joins TRBV20-1 to TRBJ2-7; D is possibly TRBD2 (6 bases). The CDR3 runs 13 residues. Between the trimmed V and J ends, which lost 6 bases and 3 bases, there was a span of 15 bases. The germline CDR1 and CDR2 sequences are DFQATT and SNEGSKA (reference sequence). CDR3 sequence: CSAQPGLYYEQYF. In nucleotides, the CDR3 is TGCAGTGCGCAGCCGGGACTCTACTACGAGCAGTACTTC.

The chain uses TRBV19 and TRBJ1-2; 10 bases map to TRBD1. The CDR3 runs to 15 residues. V lost 8 bases and J lost 5; bases outside the gene matches: 11. CDR1 is LNHDA and CDR2 is SQIVND in the germline V gene (reference sequence). The CDR3 region has the DNA TGTGCCAGTGGTACAAGACAGGGGGCGCATTATGGCTACACCTTC. Translating it yields CASGTRQGAHYGYTF.

In its sample, this clonotype was seen a few times. The rearrangement joins TRBV28 to TRBJ2-7; 12 bases align to TRBD2. Germline CDR1 MDHEN, CDR2 SYDVKM. The V and J ends lost 4 bases and 6 bases, in that order; junction bases with no gene match: 4. This CDR3 has 14 amino acids. For the CDR3, the DNA is TGTGCCAGCAGTTGGCTAGCGGGAGGGGGCGAGCAGTACTTC. It is translated as CASSWLAGGGEQYF.

The chain joins TRBV5-1 to TRBJ1-6; D gene unclear. Germline V gene data show CDR1 as SGHRS and CDR2 as YFSETQ. V was clipped by 4 bases and J by 0 bases, with 14 bases between them. The CDR3 spans 17 residues. The CDR3 is CASSVRAASSYNSPLHF. CDR3 bases: TGCGCCAGCAGCGTCCGCGCGGCCAGCTCCTATAATTCACCCCTCCACTTT.